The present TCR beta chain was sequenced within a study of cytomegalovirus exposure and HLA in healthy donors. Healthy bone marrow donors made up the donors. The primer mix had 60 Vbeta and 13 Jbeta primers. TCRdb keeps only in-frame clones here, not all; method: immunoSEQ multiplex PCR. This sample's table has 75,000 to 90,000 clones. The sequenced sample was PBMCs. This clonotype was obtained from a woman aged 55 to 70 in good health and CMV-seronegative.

CDR3 in amino acids: CAVQGPEKLFF. For the CDR3, the DNA is TGTGCCGTACAGGGGCCAGAAAAACTGTTTTTT. The V gene is TRBV30, the J gene TRBJ1-4, with 7 bases matching TRBD1. The CDR3 length is 11 residues. V lost 8 bases, J lost 8 bases, and 5 bases stayed unmatched. Germline CDR1 reads GTSNPN; CDR2 reads SVGIG (reference sequence).